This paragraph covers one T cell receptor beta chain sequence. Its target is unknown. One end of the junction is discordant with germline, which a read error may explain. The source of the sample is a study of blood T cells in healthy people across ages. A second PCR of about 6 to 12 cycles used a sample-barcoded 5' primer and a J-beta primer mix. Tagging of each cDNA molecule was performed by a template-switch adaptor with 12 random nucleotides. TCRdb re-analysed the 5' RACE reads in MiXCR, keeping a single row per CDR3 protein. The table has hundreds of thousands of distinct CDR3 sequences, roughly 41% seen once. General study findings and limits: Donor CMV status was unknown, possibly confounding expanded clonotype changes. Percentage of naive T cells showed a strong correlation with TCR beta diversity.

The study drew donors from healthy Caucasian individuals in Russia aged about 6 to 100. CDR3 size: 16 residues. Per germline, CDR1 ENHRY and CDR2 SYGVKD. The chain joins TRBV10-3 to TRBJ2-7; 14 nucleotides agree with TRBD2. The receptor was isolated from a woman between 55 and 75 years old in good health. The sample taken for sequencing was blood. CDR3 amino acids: CAITAGLAGDYYERYF. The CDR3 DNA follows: TGTGCCATCACCGCGGGACTAGCGGGAGACTACTACGAGCGGTACTTC.